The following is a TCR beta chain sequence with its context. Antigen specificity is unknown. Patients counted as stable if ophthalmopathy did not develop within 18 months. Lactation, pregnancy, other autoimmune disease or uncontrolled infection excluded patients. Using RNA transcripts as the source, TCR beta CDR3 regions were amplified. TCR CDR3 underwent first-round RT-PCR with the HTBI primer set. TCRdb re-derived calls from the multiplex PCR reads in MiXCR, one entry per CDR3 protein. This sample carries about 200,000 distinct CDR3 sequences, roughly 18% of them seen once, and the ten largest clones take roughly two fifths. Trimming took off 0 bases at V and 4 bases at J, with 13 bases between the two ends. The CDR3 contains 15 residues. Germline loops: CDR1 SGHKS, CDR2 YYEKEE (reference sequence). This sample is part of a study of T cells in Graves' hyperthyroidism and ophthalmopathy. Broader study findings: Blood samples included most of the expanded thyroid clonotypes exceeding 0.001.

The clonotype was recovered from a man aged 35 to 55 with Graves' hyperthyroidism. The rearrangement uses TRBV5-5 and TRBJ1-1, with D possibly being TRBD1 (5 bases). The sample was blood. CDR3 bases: TGTGCCAGCAGCTTGGGGTGGGGGTCGACCACTGAAGCTTTCTTT. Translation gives CASSLGWGSTTEAFF.